These 27 T cell receptor beta chains were sequenced from one sample in a study of human T cells and chemical hapten exposure. TCRdb re-called the RACE reads with MiXCR, one entry per CDR3 protein. The profile shows fewer than 500,000 distinct CDR3 sequences, roughly 4.8% of them singletons. Time point: patch test 1, 2 weeks after DPC sensitization. This sample's treatment: therapeutic diphenylcyclopropenone sensitization with weekly scalp DPC. This specimen was whole blood, taken in connection with sensitization to the hapten diphenylcyclopropenone (DPC). The receptors were sampled from a woman aged 50 to 60 with alopecia areata. Some clones in this sample may be carry-over from other donors' samples.

This clonotype was counted ten times or more. The V and J genes are TRBV12-3 or TRBV12-4 and TRBJ2-7, with D tentatively TRBD1 or TRBD2 (6 bases each). This CDR3 spans 14 amino acids. Trimming removed 5 bases from V and 1 base from J, with 12 bases in between. The CDR3 region is CASSLRGPSYEQYF. The CDR3 DNA is TGTGCCAGCAGTCTCCGGGGGCCTTCCTACGAGCAGTACTTC.

This clonotype was picked up many times. The chain couples TRBV7-9 to TRBJ2-7; D might be TRBD1 (6 bases). Germline CDR1 SEHNR, CDR2 FQNEAQ (reference sequence). The CDR3 loop spans 13 amino acids. With 3 bases removed from V and 5 bases from J, the gap between germline ends came to 11 bases. The CDR3: CASSLGARDEQYF. CDR3 sequence (DNA): TGTGCCAGCAGCTTGGGGGCAAGAGACGAGCAGTACTTC.

Ten or more counts support this clonotype. The chain is built from TRBV2 and TRBJ2-1; 8 nucleotides match TRBD2. The CDR3 spans 15 residues. The germline V gene encodes CDR1 SNHLY and CDR2 FYNNEI. Trimming cost V 6 bases and J 4 bases; bases outside gene matches: 8. CDR3 sequence: CASSQAASGYNEQFF. The CDR3 nucleotides read TGTGCCAGCAGCCAAGCGGCTAGCGGGTACAATGAGCAGTTCTTC.

The chain combines TRBV12-3 or TRBV12-4 with TRBJ2-2; unclear D gene. Trimming cost V 6 bases and J 3 bases, with 11 bases left between them. CDR3 length: 14 amino acids. Written as DNA, the CDR3 is TGTGCCAGCAGACTTACGACGGACACCGGGGAGCTGTTTTTT. Translated: CASRLTTDTGELFF.

This clonotype was counted a few times. The rearrangement joins TRBV27 to TRBJ2-1, with 7 nucleotides matching TRBD2. Germline V lookup: CDR1 MNHEY, CDR2 SMNVEV (reference sequence). The CDR3 runs 14 residues. The V and J ends lost 4 bases and 7 bases, in that order; junction bases with no gene match: 7. CDR3 DNA: TGTGCCAGCAGTTACGGGAGGCTTGGGAATGAGCAGTTCTTC. Translation: CASSYGRLGNEQFF.

This clonotype showed up many times. The chain employs TRBV18 and TRBJ1-5; TRBD1 matches 8 bases. CDR1 is KGHSH and CDR2 is LQKENI in the germline V gene. The CDR3 loop spans 14 amino acids. Germline trimming cut 5 bases from V and 4 bases from J; bases unmatched to any gene: 4. CDR3 protein: CASSERDRNQPQHF. The CDR3 nucleotides are TGTGCCAGCTCAGAACGGGACAGGAATCAGCCCCAGCATTTT. Filled out from reference TRBV18 and TRBJ1-5, the complete variable domain reads NAGVMQNPRHLVRRRGQEARLRCSPMKGHSHVYWYRQLPEEGLKFMVYLQKENIIDESGMPKERFSAEFPKEGPSILRIQQVVRGDSAAYFCASSERDRNQPQHFGDGTRLSIL.

The sample holds a few counts of this clonotype. This sequence joins TRBV24-1 and TRBJ2-3, with TRBD2 matching over 7 bases. The CDR3 is made up of 14 amino acids. In germline, CDR1 is KGHDR, CDR2 SFDVKD. Trimming removed 9 bases from V and 0 bases from J; junction bases left unmatched: 5. In nucleotides, the CDR3 is TGTGCCACCGCCCCAGCGGGAAGCACAGATACGCAGTATTTT. Translated, it gives CATAPAGSTDTQYF.

V gene TRBV7-3 combines with J gene TRBJ2-3; TRBD1 aligns across 8 bases. The CDR3 is made up of 14 amino acids. Germline V gene lookup returns CDR1 SGHTA and CDR2 FQGTGA. Trimming took 4 bases from V and 0 from J; bases not matched to a gene: 0. CDR3 nucleotide sequence: TGTGCCAGCAGCTGGGACAGGAGCACAGATACGCAGTATTTT. Translation gives CASSWDRSTDTQYF.

The V and J genes are TRBV27 and TRBJ1-5, with D tentatively TRBD1 (5 bases). Per the germline V gene, CDR1 is MNHEY and CDR2 is SMNVEV (reference sequence). With 8 bases removed from V and 7 bases from J, the gap between germline ends came to 24 bases. The CDR3 is made up of 16 amino acids. CDR3 protein: CASLERRVGVKQPQHF. The CDR3 DNA reads TGTGCCAGCCTTGAGAGGAGGGTGGGGGTCAAACAGCCCCAGCATTTT.

This clonotype was detected many times. The chain employs TRBV6-6 and TRBJ2-1, with 11 bases aligning to TRBD2. V shed 5 bases, J shed 10 bases, and the junction held 10 bases outside the gene matches. There are 15 residues in the CDR3. CDR1 MNHNY and CDR2 SVGAGI come from the germline V gene (reference sequence). CDR3 residues: CASSTTSGGHDEQFF. The CDR3 nucleotides read TGTGCCAGCAGTACCACTAGCGGGGGCCACGACGAGCAGTTCTTC.

A few counts support this clonotype. The gene calls are TRBV27 and TRBJ2-7; D ambiguous. This CDR3 has 10 amino acids. Germline V gives CDR1 MNHEY, CDR2 SMNVEV (reference sequence). The V and J ends lost 8 bases and 3 bases respectively, with 5 bases between them. The CDR3 region is CASGNYEQYF. CDR3 coding DNA: TGTGCCAGCGGTAACTACGAGCAGTACTTC.

This chain links TRBV5-1 with TRBJ2-1, with TRBD2 matching over 7 bases. Germline V gene lookup returns CDR1 SGHRS and CDR2 YFSETQ. Trimming at V came to 4 bases and at J to 6 bases, leaving 10 bases not matched to a gene. The CDR3 extends over 15 amino acids. The CDR3 loop reads CASSVPITSANEQFF. CDR3 coding DNA: TGCGCCAGCAGCGTACCCATCACTAGCGCCAATGAGCAGTTCTTC.

This clonotype was counted at least ten times. V usage is TRBV7-2 and J usage is TRBJ2-3; maybe TRBD2 (5 bases). The germline V gene encodes CDR1 SGHTA and CDR2 FQGNSA. The CDR3 length is 14 residues. V gave up 0 bases and J gave up 6 bases, with 10 bases separating them. This chain's CDR3 is CASSLARLKDTQYF. CDR3 in DNA: TGTGCCAGCAGCTTAGCTCGACTAAAGGATACGCAGTATTTT.

The chain recombines TRBV4-3 with TRBJ2-2; D is undetermined. V gave up 0 bases and J gave up 2 bases, with 13 bases separating them. The V gene's germline CDR1 is LGHNA and CDR2 YSLEER. The CDR3 contains 17 residues. CDR3 region: CASSQDPGPRNTGELFF. The CDR3 DNA follows: TGCGCCAGCAGCCAAGATCCCGGGCCCCGAAACACCGGGGAGCTGTTTTTT.

This sequence joins TRBV27 and TRBJ2-1, with 8 bases identical to TRBD2. The CDR3 has 12 residues. Germline CDR1 is MNHEY and CDR2 is SMNVEV (reference sequence). V trimming: 11 bases; J trimming: 9 bases; junction bases outside the gene matches: 9. The chain's CDR3 is CASSGSKSEQFF. The CDR3 DNA sequence: TGTGCCTCAAGCGGGAGTAAGAGTGAGCAGTTCTTC.

As DNA, the CDR3 is TGCGCCAGCAGCCAAGATCCCTTCGGGGGGAGCACAGATACGCAGTATTTT. Residues: CASSQDPFGGSTDTQYF. The V gene is TRBV4-1, the J gene TRBJ2-3; TRBD2 agrees at 7 bases. The CDR3 is made up of 17 amino acids. Unmatched junction bases numbered 6, after V lost 0 bases and J lost 0 bases. Germline assignment: CDR1 MGHRA and CDR2 YSYEKL.

The chain combines TRBV28 with TRBJ2-5; TRBD2 aligns across 11 bases. The CDR3 is 18 amino acids. The V gene's germline CDR1 is MDHEN and CDR2 SYDVKM. Losses at the gene ends were 2 bases for V and 4 bases for J; bases not matched to a gene: 12. CDR3 protein: CASSLPRVSGRARETQYF. Here the CDR3 DNA reads TGTGCCAGCAGTTTACCCCGTGTTAGCGGGAGGGCCAGAGAGACCCAGTACTTC.

The J gene is TRBJ1-4, the V gene TRBV9, with D unresolved. CDR3 length: 15 amino acids. Germline V gene data show CDR1 as SGDLS and CDR2 as YYNGEE. Trimming removed 0 bases at V and 4 bases at J, with 10 bases between. The CDR3 sequence: CASSVGGSGNEKLFF. The DNA for the CDR3 is TGTGCCAGCAGCGTAGGAGGGTCGGGTAATGAAAAACTGTTTTTT. The variable domain in full, with the rest retrieved from reference TRBV9 and TRBJ1-4, is DSGVTQTPKHLITATGQRVTLRCSPRSGDLSVYWYQQSLDQGLQFLIQYYNGEERAKGNILERFSAQQFPDLHSELNLSSLELGDSALYFCASSVGGSGNEKLFFGSGTQLSVL.

This chain uses TRBV10-3 with TRBJ1-2; maybe TRBD1 (5 bases). This CDR3 region has 16 residues. Trimming shortened V by 0 bases and J by 6 bases, and 17 bases separated the two germline ends. Germline V gene data show CDR1 as ENHRY and CDR2 as SYGVKD. This CDR3 is CAISESTGPSRDGYTF. CDR3 bases: TGTGCCATCAGTGAGTCAACGGGACCGTCCCGAGATGGCTACACCTTC.

Ten or more counts support this clonotype. This rearrangement joins TRBV7-3 to TRBJ1-1; tentatively, D is TRBD1 (5 bases). Trimming cost V 5 bases and J 5 bases, with 15 bases left between them. The germline V gene encodes CDR1 SGHTA and CDR2 FQGTGA. The CDR3 consists of 14 residues. CDR3 amino acids: CASSRSSGGTEAFF. The CDR3 DNA is TGTGCCAGCAGCCGTTCCTCCGGGGGTACTGAAGCTTTCTTT.

This clonotype has at least ten counts. The chain couples TRBV29-1 to TRBJ2-2; D gene unclear. Germline CDR1 reads SQVTM; CDR2 reads ANQGSEA. The V and J ends lost 6 bases and 4 bases respectively, with 9 bases between them. This CDR3 is 12 amino acids long. In DNA, the CDR3 is TGCAGCGTCATAGAAGGCACCGGGGAGCTGTTTTTT. It encodes CSVIEGTGELFF.

The V and J genes are TRBV6-1 and TRBJ1-5, with D possibly matching TRBD1 (5 bases). The CDR3 has 17 amino acids. Trimming pared 5 bases from V and 6 bases from J, leaving 23 bases between. Looked up from germline, CDR1 is MNHNS and CDR2 is SASEGT. CDR3 protein: CASSLQDGIPGRQPQHF. Written as DNA, the CDR3 is TGTGCCAGCAGTCTACAGGACGGAATACCTGGTCGTCAGCCCCAGCATTTT.

Ten or more counts support this clonotype. The rearrangement uses TRBV20-1 and TRBJ2-3; 12 bases agree with TRBD2. CDR3 length: 16 residues. The germline gives CDR1 DFQATT, CDR2 SNEGSKA (reference sequence). Trimming cost V 4 bases and J 5 bases; bases outside gene matches: 10. The CDR3 nucleotides read TGCAGTGCTAAAGCTAGCGGGAGGGCCTTGGGAGATACGCAGTATTTT. It translates to CSAKASGRALGDTQYF.

The table lists this clonotype with many counts. The rearrangement joins TRBV7-8 to TRBJ2-7; D might be TRBD2 (5 bases). Germline loops: CDR1 SGHVS, CDR2 FQNEAQ. Trimming removed 2 bases from V and 3 bases from J, with 11 bases in between. The length of the CDR3 is 14 residues. CDR3 in amino acids: CASSLSGSFYEQYF. The CDR3 DNA reads TGTGCCAGCAGCTTAAGCGGCAGCTTCTACGAGCAGTACTTC.

This clonotype was counted many times. CDR3 amino acids: CASVQGEASNQPQHF. CDR3 DNA: TGTGCCAGCGTCCAGGGGGAAGCTAGCAATCAGCCCCAGCATTTT. This chain uses TRBV6-2 or TRBV6-3 with TRBJ1-5, with TRBD1 identical over 7 bases. The CDR3 sequence is 15 residues long. J gave up 0 bases and V 8 bases, and 7 bases lay outside the gene matches. Germline-derived CDR1 and CDR2 are MNHEY and SVGEGT.

This clonotype was detected ten times or more. This chain uses TRBV2 with TRBJ2-1; D gene ambiguous. V shed 8 bases and J shed 4 bases, with 6 bases lying between them. The germline V gene encodes CDR1 SNHLY and CDR2 FYNNEI. This CDR3 contains 11 residues. The chain's CDR3 is CASLVYNEQFF. The CDR3 DNA reads TGTGCCAGCCTAGTTTACAATGAGCAGTTCTTC.

This clonotype was observed at least ten times. The chain joins TRBV28 to TRBJ2-7; the D gene is possibly TRBD1 (6 bases). The CDR3 is 15 amino acids. V was trimmed by 3 bases and J by 2 bases, leaving 14 bases between them. Germline-derived CDR1 and CDR2 are MDHEN and SYDVKM. This CDR3 is CASSFRGPSTYEQYF. CDR3 nucleotide sequence: TGTGCCAGCAGTTTCAGGGGTCCCTCCACCTACGAGCAGTACTTC. The whole variable domain, remainder taken from reference TRBV28 and TRBJ2-7, is DVKVTQSSRYLVKRTGEKVFLECVQDMDHENMFWYRQDPGLGLRLIYFSYDVKMKEKGDIPEGYSVSREKKERFSLILESASTNQTSMYLCASSFRGPSTYEQYFGPGTRLTVT.